This paragraph reports one TCR beta chain. This sample is drawn from a study of blood T cells in healthy people across ages. Study details: About one barcoded beta molecule per two T cells came from capture by template switching.

Germline V gives CDR1 SGHTA, CDR2 FQGNSA. The length of the CDR3 is 16 residues. V lost 1 base and J lost 0, with 12 bases in between. A sample-barcoded 5' primer and a J-beta primer mix were used in a second PCR of roughly 7 to 11 cycles. Each CDR3 protein is one row after TCRdb ran MiXCR on the 5' RACE reads. The repertoire holds about 640,000 distinct CDR3 sequences, with 58% as singletons. The sample comprised blood. This chain connects TRBV7-2 to TRBJ1-2; D ambiguous. The clonotype comes from a man aged 55 to 70 in good health. The CDR3 nucleotides read TGTGCCAGCAGCTTAGTTTTACGGAGGCCTAACTATGGCTACACCTTC. Its translation: CASSLVLRRPNYGYTF.